The T cell receptor beta chain under discussion was sequenced for a study of T-cell memory formation after mild COVID-19. Study as a whole: There were largely donor-specific TCR clusters.

TCRdb processed the 5' RACE reads anew with MiXCR; each CDR3 protein has one entry. Among 300,000 to 400,000 distinct CDR3 sequences, approximately 21% were seen once, and the ten largest hold about an eighth. This clonotype was detected a few times. Antigen specificity is unknown. Broader study findings: In second-wave clones peaking day 37, SARS-CoV-2 specificity remained unconfirmed. Largely, contracting CD4+ clones fell within CM and EM, and contracting CD8+ clones within EMRA. Some SARS-CoV-2-responding clones were already detected in memory before infection.

The source of this sequence is an adult woman who had mild COVID-19 (a few samples of this study predate the infection). Cell type and time point are not known. The sequenced sample was PBMCs or a T cell subset sorted from them (not recorded which).

In nucleotides, the CDR3 is TGTGCCAGCAGTTTCAGGGAGGGGGACACTGAAGCTTTCTTT. This encodes CASSFREGDTEAFF. J is TRBJ1-1 and V is TRBV12-3 or TRBV12-4, with D perhaps matching TRBD1 (6 bases). The CDR3 contains 14 residues. The V end was cut by 3 bases, the J end by 3 bases, with 11 bases between.